These 31 T cell receptor beta chains were all obtained from the same sample, sequenced in a study of blood T cell repertoires in COVID-19. Assay: immunoSEQ multiplex PCR; the TCRdb copy retains only in-frame clones and omits some. The sample comprises about 330,000 clones, 75% to 90% of which are singletons, and 5% rests with the top ten. The source material was PBMCs or T cells enriched from blood (not recorded which). Every receptor here comes from a man aged 25 to 40 who had recovered from COVID-19.

The rearrangement links TRBV15 to TRBJ2-2, with D perhaps matching TRBD1 (6 bases). V was clipped by 0 bases and J by 6 bases, with 8 bases between them. The CDR3 extends over 14 amino acids. Germline loops: CDR1 LNHNV, CDR2 YYDKDF (reference sequence). This chain's CDR3 is CATSRDRGAGELFF. The CDR3 nucleotides are TGTGCCACCAGCAGAGACAGGGGCGCCGGGGAGCTGTTTTTT.

V usage is TRBV19 and J usage is TRBJ2-3; D is possibly TRBD2 (6 bases). This CDR3 region has 13 residues. V was clipped by 7 bases and J by 4 bases, with 12 bases between them. Germline CDR1 is LNHDA and CDR2 is SQIVND (reference sequence). As DNA, the CDR3 is TGTGCCAGTAAGACTAGTGGCGCAGATACGCAGTATTTT. Protein sequence: CASKTSGADTQYF.

This clone has just one count. V and J are TRBV5-4 and TRBJ1-2, with a tentative D call TRBD1 (5 bases). Between the trimmed V and J ends, which lost 7 bases and 3 bases, there was a span of 16 bases. From germline, CDR1 is SGHNT and CDR2 YYREEE (reference sequence). The CDR3 sequence is 14 residues long. The chain's CDR3 is CASSPARGDYGYTF. CDR3 coding DNA: TGTGCCAGCTCGCCGGCTAGGGGCGACTATGGCTACACCTTC.

This rearrangement joins TRBV15 to TRBJ2-3, with 12 positions matching TRBD1. This CDR3 contains 15 residues. Looked up from germline, CDR1 is LNHNV and CDR2 is YYDKDF (reference sequence). With V trimmed by 4 bases and J by 4 bases, 3 bases remained unmatched. The CDR3 is CATSTRDRGPDTQYF. CDR3 DNA: TGTGCCACCAGCACCCGGGACAGGGGGCCAGATACGCAGTATTTT.

The rearrangement joins TRBV5-6 to TRBJ1-2; 8 bases match TRBD1. Germline CDR1 is SGHDT and CDR2 is YYEEEE. There are 14 residues in the CDR3. V dropped 2 bases and J dropped 4; count of bases not matched to a gene: 4. The CDR3 spells CASSLGQGLYGYTF. CDR3 coding DNA: TGTGCCAGCAGCTTAGGACAGGGTCTCTATGGCTACACCTTC.

The CDR3 bases are TGTGCCACCAGTGATCCCCCTCAGGAGGGTCGAAACACCATATATTTT. It yields the protein CATSDPPQEGRNTIYF. V is TRBV24-1 and J is TRBJ1-3, with no clear D. V gave up 3 bases and J gave up 5 bases, with 16 bases separating them. Germline CDR1 is KGHDR and CDR2 is SFDVKD. The CDR3 has 16 residues.

The V and J genes are TRBV10-3 and TRBJ1-1; D unclear. The germline CDR1 and CDR2 sequences are ENHRY and SYGVKD. The CDR3 loop spans 14 amino acids. V shed 4 bases and J shed 1 base, with 10 bases lying between them. Here the CDR3 reads CAISAGVPNTEAFF. The CDR3 region has the DNA TGTGCCATCAGTGCCGGGGTTCCGAACACTGAAGCTTTCTTT.

This chain uses TRBV5-4 with TRBJ1-2; unclear D gene. Germline CDR1 reads SGHNT; CDR2 reads YYREEE (reference sequence). The CDR3 spans 16 residues. Trimming removed 4 bases from V and 0 bases from J, with 16 bases in between. The CDR3 reads CASSLAAERSNYGYTF. DNA of the CDR3: TGTGCCAGCAGCCTAGCGGCGGAGAGGTCTAACTATGGCTACACCTTC.

This chain uses TRBV19 with TRBJ1-6; no definite D call. Per the germline V gene, CDR1 is LNHDA and CDR2 is SQIVND (reference sequence). Trimming took off 1 base at V and 5 bases at J, with 6 bases between the two ends. The CDR3 length is 14 residues. The CDR3 spells CASSIARDNSPLHF. The DNA for the CDR3 is TGTGCCAGTAGTATAGCAAGAGATAATTCACCCCTCCACTTT.

V is TRBV11-2 and J is TRBJ2-4; possibly TRBD2 for D (7 bases). Per germline, CDR1 SGHAT and CDR2 FQNNGV. The CDR3 consists of 14 residues. V was clipped by 5 bases and J by 6 bases, with 14 bases between them. CDR3 in amino acids: CASSGGAIGNIQYF. The CDR3 region has the DNA TGTGCCAGCAGCGGGGGGGCCATCGGAAACATTCAGTACTTC.

The rearrangement links TRBV27 to TRBJ2-3; 14 nucleotides line up with TRBD2. This CDR3 contains 16 residues. CDR1 and CDR2 from the germline V gene are MNHEY and SMNVEV (reference sequence). Trimming cost V 5 bases and J 4 bases; bases outside gene matches: 5. CDR3 coding DNA: TGTGCCAGCAGTAGACTAGCGGGGGGGCTCGCAGATACGCAGTATTTT. Translation gives CASSRLAGGLADTQYF.

This clone was recorded a few times. This rearrangement joins TRBV28 to TRBJ1-5; 7 bases align to TRBD1. The CDR3 spans 15 residues. From germline, CDR1 is MDHEN and CDR2 SYDVKM. The trim removed 4 bases at V and 2 bases at J, leaving 5 bases unmatched. CDR3: CASSSLTGGNQPQHF. The DNA of the CDR3 is TGTGCCAGCAGTTCACTAACAGGGGGCAATCAGCCCCAGCATTTT.

The gene calls are TRBV28 and TRBJ1-2; a possible D gene is TRBD1 (6 bases). The CDR3 length is 14 residues. Germline values: CDR1 MDHEN, CDR2 SYDVKM. With 8 bases removed from V and 7 bases from J, the gap between germline ends came to 20 bases. The chain's CDR3 is CASHSAGAASGYTF. The CDR3 bases are TGTGCCAGCCATTCTGCAGGGGCCGCGTCTGGCTACACCTTC.

J is TRBJ1-1 and V is TRBV12-3 or TRBV12-4; tentatively, D is TRBD1 (5 bases). V lost 1 base, J lost 5 bases, and 8 bases lay in between. The CDR3 loop spans 13 amino acids. The CDR3 reads CASSLVGGTEAFF. CDR3 coding DNA: TGTGCCAGCAGTTTAGTGGGGGGGACTGAAGCTTTCTTT.

The chain is built from TRBV18 and TRBJ1-2; D is unresolved. V was clipped by 0 bases and J by 0 bases, with 8 bases between them. The CDR3 extends over 15 amino acids. Germline CDR1 and CDR2: KGHSH and LQKENI. The DNA for the CDR3 is TGTGCCAGCTCACCACCGGCCGGGGCTAACTATGGCTACACCTTC. Translation: CASSPPAGANYGYTF.

As for this clone: Other nucleotide sequences in the sample specify the same CDR3. The chain is built from TRBV2 and TRBJ1-4; the D gene is possibly TRBD1 (5 bases). Between the trimmed V and J ends, which lost 6 bases and 4 bases, there was a span of 9 bases. The CDR3 covers 13 residues. The germline gives CDR1 SNHLY, CDR2 FYNNEI. CDR3 DNA: TGTGCCAGCAGCCTAGGGGTTAATGAAAAACTGTTTTTT. Its protein product is CASSLGVNEKLFF.

V and J are TRBV3-1 (or the pseudogene TRBV3-2) and TRBJ1-1, with a possible D match to TRBD1 (5 bases). This CDR3 is 14 amino acids long. Germline V lookup: CDR1 LGHDT, CDR2 YNNKEL (reference sequence). V lost 6 bases and J 6 bases, leaving 17 bases between the germline ends. The CDR3 reads CASSPGHPAAEAFF. The CDR3 nucleotides are TGTGCCAGCAGTCCCGGACACCCGGCGGCTGAAGCTTTCTTT.

This chain uses TRBV28 with TRBJ1-2; possibly TRBD1 for D (6 bases). V was clipped by 7 bases and J by 4 bases, with 16 bases between them. The CDR3 consists of 14 residues. Germline V gene sequence: CDR1 MDHEN, CDR2 SYDVKM. The CDR3 nucleotides are TGTGCCAGCACCTTACAGGGAGGGAGCTATGGCTACACCTTC. It translates to CASTLQGGSYGYTF.

This chain links TRBV7-6 with TRBJ2-7; TRBD1 agrees at 11 bases. Germline V gene sequence: CDR1 SGHVS, CDR2 FNYEAQ. J was trimmed by 6 bases and V by 5 bases; bases with no gene match: 12. The CDR3 is 16 amino acids. In DNA form, the CDR3 reads TGTGCCAGCAGCCCCTCTTTAGGGGACAGGGGGGCCGAGCAGTACTTC. Translating gives CASSPSLGDRGAEQYF.

The rearrangement links TRBV10-2 to TRBJ2-4; D is unclear. V lost 8 bases and J lost 3, with 17 bases in between. The germline CDR1 and CDR2 sequences are WSHSY and SAAADI. CDR3 length equals 15 residues. The CDR3 coding sequence is TGCGCCAGCCGAGGAACCCGAGTAGGCAAAAACATTCAGTACTTC. Translation gives CASRGTRVGKNIQYF.

This chain links TRBV15 with TRBJ1-2; 8 nucleotides align to TRBD1. In germline, CDR1 is LNHNV, CDR2 YYDKDF (reference sequence). The CDR3 extends over 13 amino acids. With V trimmed by 5 bases and J by 5 bases, 4 bases remained unmatched. In nucleotides, the CDR3 is TGTGCCACCAGCTCAGGGGGCTCTTATGGCTACACCTTC. Translating it yields CATSSGGSYGYTF.

The chain links TRBV9 to TRBJ2-7, with unresolved D. This CDR3 region has 14 residues. Trimming took 0 bases from V and 2 from J, leaving 9 bases between them. Germline V gene sequence: CDR1 SGDLS, CDR2 YYNGEE. CDR3: CASSVAVAPYEQYF. Written as DNA, the CDR3 is TGTGCCAGCAGCGTAGCTGTAGCCCCCTACGAGCAGTACTTC.

The chain employs TRBV5-1 and TRBJ2-1; 7 bases map to TRBD1. The ends lost 3 bases at V and 3 bases at J; junction bases unmatched: 6. The CDR3 length is 15 residues. Germline assignment: CDR1 SGHRS and CDR2 YFSETQ. The CDR3 nucleotides are TGCGCCAGCAGCTGGGGACAGCAAGTCTACAATGAGCAGTTCTTC. It is translated as CASSWGQQVYNEQFF.

This clone has just one count. CDR3 amino acids: CASSQGDRVMSPLHF. CDR3 bases: TGTGCCAGCAGCCAAGGTGACAGGGTCATGTCACCCCTCCACTTT. This chain joins TRBV14 and TRBJ1-6, with 7 bases matching TRBD1. The CDR3 sequence is 15 residues long. Germline V gives CDR1 SGHDN, CDR2 FVKESK. V was pared by 1 base and J by 10 bases, with 7 bases of the junction left unmatched.

This rearrangement joins TRBV5-1 to TRBJ2-3; 9 bases are a match to TRBD2. Germline V lookup: CDR1 SGHRS, CDR2 YFSETQ. V shed 0 bases, J shed 2 bases, and the junction held 7 bases outside the gene matches. The CDR3 runs to 17 residues. This CDR3 is CASSLAQTSGPTDTQYF. The CDR3, as DNA: TGCGCCAGCAGCTTGGCCCAAACTAGCGGGCCCACAGATACGCAGTATTTT. Complete variable domain (other parts from reference TRBV5-1 and TRBJ2-3): KAGVTQTPRYLIKTRGQQVTLSCSPISGHRSVSWYQQTPGQGLQFLFEYFSETQRNKGNFPGRFSGRQFSNSRSEMNVSTLELGDSALYLCASSLAQTSGPTDTQYFGPGTRLTVL.

The gene calls are TRBV28 and TRBJ1-1; TRBD1 agrees at 7 bases. J gave up 8 bases and V 6 bases, and 15 bases lay outside the gene matches. The CDR3 sequence is 15 residues long. Per the germline V gene, CDR1 is MDHEN and CDR2 is SYDVKM. The CDR3, as DNA: TGTGCCAGCAGCCCCTCTGTGACAGGGCAGAAAGAAGCTTTCTTT. Translated, it gives CASSPSVTGQKEAFF. The variable domain in full, with the rest retrieved from reference TRBV28 and TRBJ1-1, is DVKVTQSSRYLVKRTGEKVFLECVQDMDHENMFWYRQDPGLGLRLIYFSYDVKMKEKGDIPEGYSVSREKKERFSLILESASTNQTSMYLCASSPSVTGQKEAFFGQGTRLTVV.

The chain uses TRBV3-1 (or the pseudogene TRBV3-2) and TRBJ1-6; D is uncertain. With 1 base removed from V and 11 bases from J, the gap between germline ends came to 15 bases. The CDR3 loop spans 15 amino acids. Germline lookup yields CDR1 LGHDT and CDR2 YNNKEL (reference sequence). CDR3 DNA: TGTGCCAGCAGCCAAGGAGCCCGCCCAGGTACACCCCTCCACTTT. As protein: CASSQGARPGTPLHF.

This clone has just a few counts. The V call is TRBV2, the J call TRBJ1-3; 8 nucleotides line up with TRBD1. The trim removed 4 bases at V and 6 bases at J, leaving 8 bases unmatched. There are 15 residues in the CDR3. The germline V gene encodes CDR1 SNHLY and CDR2 FYNNEI. The CDR3: CASSADRALANTIYF. The CDR3 nucleotides are TGTGCCAGCAGTGCGGACAGGGCCCTGGCAAACACCATATATTTT.

The genes are TRBV12-3 or TRBV12-4 and TRBJ1-3, with D maybe TRBD1 (5 bases). V lost 6 bases and J lost 2, with 5 bases in between. This CDR3 is built from 12 residues. Here the CDR3 reads CASRQAGNTIYF. The CDR3 DNA sequence: TGTGCCAGCAGACAGGCTGGAAACACCATATATTTT.

The CDR3 sequence: CASSEAGQDYEQYF. The CDR3 DNA reads TGTGCCAGCAGTGAAGCAGGACAGGACTACGAGCAGTACTTC. V usage is TRBV6-1 and J usage is TRBJ2-7; TRBD1 aligns across 7 bases. Germline loops: CDR1 MNHNS, CDR2 SASEGT. The CDR3 totals 14 residues. Trimming at V came to 0 bases and at J to 3 bases, leaving 2 bases not matched to a gene.

This clone appeared once. The chain is built from TRBV30 and TRBJ2-1, with TRBD1 matching over 8 bases. There are 15 residues in the CDR3. The germline V gene encodes CDR1 GTSNPN and CDR2 SVGIG (reference sequence). After removal of 2 bases from V and 6 bases from J, the junction contained 9 bases not matched to a gene. Written as DNA, the CDR3 is TGTGCCTGGAGTTCCCCTTGGGACAGGCGCAATGAGCAGTTCTTC. Translated: CAWSSPWDRRNEQFF. Variable domain in full (rest from reference TRBV30 and TRBJ2-1): SQTIHQWPATLVQPVGSPLSLECTVEGTSNPNLYWYRQAAGRGLQLLFYSVGIGQISSEVPQNLSASRPQDRQFILSSKKLLLSDSGFYLCAWSSPWDRRNEQFFGPGTRLTVL.